This T cell receptor (beta chain) comes out of a study of OX40 agonist ivuxolimab in advanced cancers. Of note for this clone: Its antigen remains unknown.

The CDR3 loop spans 14 amino acids. V gave up 0 bases and J gave up 8 bases, with 13 bases separating them. Germline CDR1 reads MNHEY; CDR2 reads SVGAGI. Clones were sequenced by immunoSEQ multiplex PCR, and TCRdb holds only the in-frame ones, with some missing. The sample records about 100,000 clones, about 89% being singletons. Study-level findings and limits: Both CD4+ and CD8+ T cell populations in blood had undergone clonal expansion by week 6 at 0.1 to 3.0 mg/kg.

This sequence joins TRBV6-5 and TRBJ1-2; D might be TRBD1 (6 bases). The starting material was CD4+ or CD8+ T cells sorted from blood, obtained in a trial of the OX40 agonist ivuxolimab. The TCR originated in an adult with an advanced solid tumor such as melanoma, head and neck, liver or kidney cancer. The CDR3 loop is CASSYSGRGSGYTF. As DNA, the CDR3 is TGTGCCAGCAGTTACTCAGGCAGGGGATCGGGCTACACCTTC.